These T cell receptor beta chains were read from a single sample in a study of blood T cell repertoires in COVID-19. TCRdb's table, derived via immunoSEQ multiplex PCR, lists solely in-frame clones and lacks some. The repertoire holds around 80,000 clones, with about 73% as singletons. The sequencing input was peripheral blood. The receptors were sampled from a man aged 50-59 years with active or convalescent COVID-19. Both conserved end residues are part of each CDR3. The D gene is left open where the match is weak. Clone size appears in some rows only: once, few, many, or a class for an expanded clone.

abundance: once; v_gene: TRBV6-1; j_gene: TRBJ2-5; d_gene: NA; CDR3aa: CASSEGRGGTQYF; CDR3nt: TGTGCCAGCAGTGAAGGGCGAGGTGGGACCCAGTACTTC
abundance: NA; v_gene: TRBV13; j_gene: TRBJ2-7; d_gene: TRBD1; CDR3aa: CASSFRGREQYF; CDR3nt: TGTGCCAGCAGCTTCAGGGGGCGCGAGCAGTACTTC
abundance: NA; v_gene: TRBV11-1; j_gene: TRBJ2-5; d_gene: NA; CDR3aa: CASSLGQSQSIETQYF; CDR3nt: TGTGCCAGCAGTCTCGGACAGTCCCAGTCCATAGAGACCCAGTACTTC
abundance: NA; v_gene: TRBV9; j_gene: TRBJ2-7; d_gene: TRBD1; CDR3aa: CASSPGTGAYEQYF; CDR3nt: TGTGCCAGCAGCCCCGGGACAGGGGCCTACGAGCAGTACTTC
abundance: NA; v_gene: TRBV19; j_gene: TRBJ1-1; d_gene: NA; CDR3aa: CASSILLNTEAFF; CDR3nt: TGTGCCAGTAGTATACTACTGAACACTGAAGCTTTCTTT
abundance: NA; v_gene: TRBV5-1; j_gene: TRBJ1-3; d_gene: NA; CDR3aa: CASSLGRDGSGNTIYF; CDR3nt: TGCGCCAGCAGCTTGGGGAGGGACGGGTCTGGAAACACCATATATTTT
abundance: NA; v_gene: TRBV12-3/TRBV12-4; j_gene: TRBJ1-1; d_gene: NA; CDR3aa: CASSLGLPEAFF; CDR3nt: TGTGCCAGCAGTTTAGGACTTCCTGAAGCTTTCTTT
abundance: once; v_gene: TRBV10-3; j_gene: TRBJ1-1; d_gene: NA; CDR3aa: CAVRGGGTEAFF; CDR3nt: TGTGCCGTAAGGGGGGGCGGGACTGAAGCTTTCTTT
abundance: NA; v_gene: TRBV5-5; j_gene: TRBJ1-5; d_gene: TRBD1; CDR3aa: CASSLATGDQYQPQHF; CDR3nt: TGTGCCAGCAGCTTGGCGACAGGGGATCAATATCAGCCCCAGCATTTT
abundance: once; v_gene: TRBV5-1; j_gene: TRBJ2-3; d_gene: TRBD1; CDR3aa: CAGHPGKGAKAVSSTDTQYF; CDR3nt: TGCGCCGGCCACCCAGGTAAGGGGGCAAAGGCTGTGAGCAGCACAGATACGCAGTATTTT
abundance: NA; v_gene: TRBV12-3/TRBV12-4; j_gene: TRBJ2-2; d_gene: NA; CDR3aa: CASSFIPGELFF; CDR3nt: TGTGCCAGCAGTTTTATTCCCGGGGAGCTGTTTTTT
abundance: NA; v_gene: TRBV7-3; j_gene: TRBJ2-1; d_gene: TRBD2; CDR3aa: CASSFKSGGPGNEQFF; CDR3nt: TGTGCCAGCAGCTTCAAGAGCGGGGGGCCGGGTAATGAGCAGTTCTTC
abundance: few; v_gene: TRBV6-4; j_gene: TRBJ1-4; d_gene: NA; CDR3aa: CASSRDPDATNEKLFF; CDR3nt: TGTGCCAGCAGTCGGGATCCGGATGCAACTAATGAAAAACTGTTTTTT
abundance: NA; v_gene: TRBV7-2; j_gene: TRBJ1-2; d_gene: TRBD1; CDR3aa: CASSQGQGNYGYTF; CDR3nt: TGTGCCAGCAGCCAAGGACAGGGGAACTATGGCTACACCTTC
abundance: once; v_gene: TRBV3-1/TRBV3-2; j_gene: TRBJ2-7; d_gene: TRBD2; CDR3aa: CASSHGTSGSYEQYF; CDR3nt: TGTGCCAGCAGCCACGGGACTAGCGGCTCCTACGAGCAGTACTTC
abundance: NA; v_gene: TRBV5-1; j_gene: TRBJ2-2; d_gene: TRBD2; CDR3aa: CASSLSGTSSTGELFF; CDR3nt: TGCGCCAGCAGCTTGTCTGGGACTAGCTCCACCGGGGAGCTGTTTTTT
abundance: NA; v_gene: TRBV5-1; j_gene: TRBJ2-5; d_gene: TRBD2; CDR3aa: CASSSTSGPQETQYF; CDR3nt: TGCGCCAGCAGCTCGACTAGCGGTCCTCAAGAGACCCAGTACTTC
abundance: NA; v_gene: TRBV5-4; j_gene: TRBJ1-2; d_gene: TRBD1; CDR3aa: CASSFGDRDWGGYTF; CDR3nt: TGTGCCAGCAGCTTCGGGGACAGGGATTGGGGTGGCTACACCTTC
abundance: NA; v_gene: TRBV5-5; j_gene: TRBJ2-1; d_gene: NA; CDR3aa: CASSLEGRGAYNEQFF; CDR3nt: TGTGCCAGCAGCTTGGAGGGCAGGGGGGCCTACAATGAGCAGTTCTTC
abundance: NA; v_gene: TRBV4-2; j_gene: TRBJ2-3; d_gene: TRBD2; CDR3aa: CASSLVAGSTDTQYF; CDR3nt: TGTGCCAGCAGCCTTGTAGCGGGAAGCACAGATACGCAGTATTTT
abundance: NA; v_gene: TRBV19; j_gene: TRBJ2-7; d_gene: NA; CDR3aa: CASSMQGSSYEQYF; CDR3nt: TGTGCCAGTAGTATGCAGGGAAGCTCCTACGAGCAGTACTTC
abundance: NA; v_gene: TRBV5-4; j_gene: TRBJ2-1; d_gene: TRBD2; CDR3aa: CASSSTPLAGVHNEQFF; CDR3nt: TGTGCCAGCAGCTCGACCCCACTAGCGGGGGTCCACAATGAGCAGTTCTTC
abundance: NA; v_gene: TRBV4-1; j_gene: TRBJ1-5; d_gene: TRBD1; CDR3aa: CASSPVPGQGAQPQHF; CDR3nt: TGCGCCAGCAGCCCAGTCCCGGGACAGGGGGCTCAGCCCCAGCATTTT
abundance: once; v_gene: TRBV7-8; j_gene: TRBJ2-7; d_gene: NA; CDR3aa: CASSLAGGTPSYEQYF; CDR3nt: TGTGCCAGCAGCTTAGCGGGGGGTACCCCATCCTACGAGCAGTACTTC
abundance: once; v_gene: TRBV30; j_gene: TRBJ2-7; d_gene: TRBD1; CDR3aa: CASNTGGEQYF; CDR3nt: TGTGCCTCCAATACAGGGGGCGAGCAGTACTTC
abundance: NA; v_gene: TRBV27; j_gene: TRBJ1-5; d_gene: NA; CDR3aa: CASSFSGNQPQHF; CDR3nt: TGTGCCAGCAGTTTCTCGGGCAATCAGCCCCAGCATTTT
abundance: NA; v_gene: TRBV30; j_gene: TRBJ2-3; d_gene: NA; CDR3aa: CAWNQDIHTDTQYF; CDR3nt: TGTGCCTGGAATCAGGACATACACACAGATACGCAGTATTTT
abundance: NA; v_gene: TRBV2; j_gene: TRBJ2-5; d_gene: NA; CDR3aa: CASSGGLRETQYF; CDR3nt: TGTGCCAGTTCCGGGGGGCTGAGGGAGACCCAGTACTTC
abundance: NA; v_gene: TRBV19; j_gene: TRBJ1-1; d_gene: NA; CDR3aa: CASRQKTAMNTEAFF; CDR3nt: TGTGCCAGTAGACAAAAAACAGCTATGAACACTGAAGCTTTCTTT
abundance: NA; v_gene: TRBV9; j_gene: TRBJ2-7; d_gene: NA; CDR3aa: CASSVLAGPGYEQYF; CDR3nt: TGTGCCAGCAGCGTACTGGCAGGGCCTGGTTACGAGCAGTACTTC
abundance: once; v_gene: TRBV30; j_gene: TRBJ1-1; d_gene: NA; CDR3aa: CAWSVLGATEAFF; CDR3nt: TGTGCCTGGAGTGTTTTGGGGGCCACTGAAGCTTTCTTT
abundance: few; v_gene: TRBV6-2/TRBV6-3; j_gene: TRBJ2-1; d_gene: TRBD1; CDR3aa: CASSPLGTGLYNEQFF; CDR3nt: TGTGCCAGCAGCCCCCTAGGGACAGGACTCTACAATGAGCAGTTCTTC
abundance: NA; v_gene: TRBV27; j_gene: TRBJ2-7; d_gene: TRBD2; CDR3aa: CASSLERGPYEQYF; CDR3nt: TGTGCCAGCAGTTTGGAGCGGGGCCCATACGAGCAGTACTTC
abundance: few; v_gene: TRBV15; j_gene: TRBJ1-1; d_gene: NA; CDR3aa: CATSRDQGLNTEAFF; CDR3nt: TGTGCCACCAGCAGAGATCAGGGTTTGAACACTGAAGCTTTCTTT
abundance: few; v_gene: TRBV6-5; j_gene: TRBJ1-2; d_gene: NA; CDR3aa: CASSLDRREGYTF; CDR3nt: TGTGCCAGCAGTCTTGACAGGCGAGAGGGCTACACCTTC
abundance: once; v_gene: TRBV5-5; j_gene: TRBJ2-1; d_gene: TRBD2; CDR3aa: CASSPGLAGAGNEQFF; CDR3nt: TGTGCCAGCTCGCCGGGCCTAGCGGGGGCCGGGAATGAGCAGTTCTTC
abundance: NA; v_gene: TRBV19; j_gene: TRBJ1-2; d_gene: TRBD1; CDR3aa: CASSLGTGTMNYGYTF; CDR3nt: TGTGCCAGTAGTCTCGGGACAGGGACGATGAACTATGGCTACACCTTC
abundance: NA; v_gene: TRBV29-1; j_gene: TRBJ2-5; d_gene: TRBD2; CDR3aa: CSLRTSGEETQYF; CDR3nt: TGCAGCCTTCGGACTAGCGGGGAAGAGACCCAGTACTTC
abundance: NA; v_gene: TRBV29-1; j_gene: TRBJ2-3; d_gene: NA; CDR3aa: CSVGLLLHDTQYF; CDR3nt: TGCAGCGTTGGACTCCTACTCCACGATACGCAGTATTTT
abundance: few; v_gene: TRBV9; j_gene: TRBJ2-1; d_gene: TRBD1; CDR3aa: CASSGTGWMLDEQFF; CDR3nt: TGTGCCAGCAGCGGGACAGGATGGATGCTGGATGAGCAGTTCTTC
abundance: NA; v_gene: TRBV6-4; j_gene: TRBJ2-3; d_gene: TRBD2; CDR3aa: CASSVRDYPTDTQYF; CDR3nt: TGTGCCAGCAGCGTCCGGGACTACCCCACAGATACGCAGTATTTT
abundance: NA; v_gene: TRBV29-1; j_gene: TRBJ2-7; d_gene: NA; CDR3aa: CSVWQGVTYEQYF; CDR3nt: TGCAGCGTTTGGCAGGGCGTCACCTACGAGCAGTACTTC
abundance: NA; v_gene: TRBV5-6; j_gene: TRBJ1-4; d_gene: TRBD1; CDR3aa: CASSQGQGAWTNEKLFF; CDR3nt: TGTGCCAGCAGCCAAGGACAGGGGGCTTGGACTAATGAAAAACTGTTTTTT
abundance: NA; v_gene: TRBV18; j_gene: TRBJ2-7; d_gene: TRBD1; CDR3aa: CASSPGTGGSYEQYF; CDR3nt: TGTGCCAGCTCACCCGGGACAGGGGGTTCCTACGAGCAGTACTTC
abundance: NA; v_gene: TRBV18; j_gene: TRBJ2-7; d_gene: TRBD1; CDR3aa: CASSPSRQGFHEQYF; CDR3nt: TGTGCCAGCTCACCGTCCCGACAGGGGTTCCACGAGCAGTACTTC
abundance: once; v_gene: TRBV19; j_gene: TRBJ2-3; d_gene: NA; CDR3aa: CASSDWNTQYF; CDR3nt: TGTGCCAGTTCGGACTGGAATACGCAGTATTTT
abundance: NA; v_gene: TRBV19; j_gene: TRBJ1-5; d_gene: TRBD1; CDR3aa: CASSINDRADQPQHF; CDR3nt: TGTGCCAGTAGTATAAACGACAGGGCTGATCAGCCCCAGCATTTT
abundance: many; v_gene: TRBV6-5; j_gene: TRBJ2-3; d_gene: TRBD1; CDR3aa: CASRSRTGFTDTQYF; CDR3nt: TGTGCCAGCAGGTCACGGACAGGGTTCACAGATACGCAGTATTTT
abundance: NA; v_gene: TRBV19; j_gene: TRBJ2-2; d_gene: TRBD1; CDR3aa: CASRTQGRTGELFF; CDR3nt: TGTGCCAGTAGAACACAGGGGCGGACCGGGGAGCTGTTTTTT
abundance: NA; v_gene: TRBV5-8; j_gene: TRBJ1-1; d_gene: NA; CDR3aa: CASSGGQLNTEAFF; CDR3nt: TGTGCCAGCAGCGGAGGACAGCTGAACACTGAAGCTTTCTTT
abundance: few; v_gene: TRBV9; j_gene: TRBJ2-7; d_gene: TRBD1; CDR3aa: CASSVSDRAYEQYF; CDR3nt: TGTGCCAGCAGCGTCTCCGACAGGGCCTACGAGCAGTACTTC
abundance: NA; v_gene: TRBV12-3/TRBV12-4; j_gene: TRBJ2-7; d_gene: NA; CDR3aa: CASSLRVRDEQYF; CDR3nt: TGTGCCAGCAGTTTGAGGGTTAGGGACGAGCAGTACTTC
abundance: NA; v_gene: TRBV7-2; j_gene: TRBJ2-5; d_gene: NA; CDR3aa: CASTGHREETQYF; CDR3nt: TGTGCCAGCACCGGGCACAGGGAGGAGACCCAGTACTTC